The present T cell receptor beta chain was sequenced within a study of T cells in Graves' hyperthyroidism and ophthalmopathy. Overall study context: Pretreatment peripheral blood was obtained at initial diagnosis. General observations from the study: Blood also showed most of the thyroid clonotypes that were expanded above 0.001. Stable hyperthyroidism was told apart from ophthalmopathy by a model built on 13 V-J features.

Comment on this clonotype: No antigen is known for it.

Trimming took 7 bases from V and 5 from J; bases not matched to a gene: 10. The CDR3 has 15 residues. Germline CDR1 MNHEY, CDR2 SVGAGI. Amplification yielded TCR beta CDR3 regions, with RNA transcripts as the source. First-round RT-PCR with HTBI primers amplified the TCR CDR3 region. TCRdb reprocessed the multiplex PCR reads via MiXCR and lists one record per CDR3 protein. The data contain approximately 30,000 distinct CDR3 sequences, under 65% of them singletons. The TCR comes from a woman in her thirties or forties with Graves' ophthalmopathy. Sequencing was carried out using blood. J is TRBJ2-5 and V is TRBV6-5, with 10 nucleotides matching TRBD1. This chain's CDR3 is CASKTGTGEVETQYF. Here the CDR3 DNA reads TGTGCCAGCAAGACCGGGACAGGGGAGGTGGAGACCCAGTACTTC.